These T cell receptor beta chains were read from a single sample in a study of spatial heterogeneity in lung cancer. TCRdb reprocessed the 5' RACE reads with MiXCR, giving one entry per CDR3 protein. There are under 25,000 distinct CDR3 sequences in the sample; around 7% occur only once, and around an eighth lies in the top ten. The specimen was PBMCs, collected at surgery. The receptors come from a male donor with early-stage non-small cell lung cancer. Each CDR3 is given with its conserved first and last residue. D genes are given only for firm matches. The listing skips clone size in some rows; elsewhere it reads once, few, many or a size class.

CDR3 DNA: TGTGCCAGCAGCGAACACAATGACTATGGCTACACCTTC; CDR3 protein: CASSEHNDYGYTF; V gene: TRBV7-8; clone size: many; D gene: .; J gene: TRBJ1-2
CDR3 DNA: TGTGCCAGCAGTCCGACATTAGCCTCTGGCTACACCTTC; CDR3 protein: CASSPTLASGYTF; V gene: TRBV27; clone size: many; D gene: .; J gene: TRBJ1-2
CDR3 DNA: TGTGCCTGGAGTCCCGGAAACACCATATATTTT; CDR3 protein: CAWSPGNTIYF; V gene: TRBV30; clone size: many; D gene: .; J gene: TRBJ1-3
CDR3 DNA: TGTGCCAGCAGTTTAGAGGGCGGCGGCAACGAAAAACTGTTTTTT; CDR3 protein: CASSLEGGGNEKLFF; V gene: TRBV28; clone size: many; D gene: .; J gene: TRBJ1-4
CDR3 DNA: TGTGCCAGCAGCTTAGGCAGGGTATTCGAGGAGACCCAGTACTTC; CDR3 protein: CASSLGRVFEETQYF; V gene: TRBV7-7; clone size: many; D gene: .; J gene: TRBJ2-5
CDR3 DNA: TGTGCCAGCCATGGGACAGGGAGATGGGAAGGCTACACCTTC; CDR3 protein: CASHGTGRWEGYTF; V gene: TRBV6-1; clone size: many; D gene: TRBD1; J gene: TRBJ1-2
CDR3 DNA: TGTGCTAGTGGTCTAGCGGCACTAGCAGACACCGGGGTGCTGTTTTTT; CDR3 protein: CASGLAALADTGVLFF; V gene: TRBV12-5; clone size: once; D gene: TRBD2; J gene: TRBJ2-2
CDR3 DNA: TGTGCCAGCAGCTCCCGACTAGCGGGATACAATGAGCAGTTCTTC; CDR3 protein: CASSSRLAGYNEQFF; V gene: TRBV5-6; clone size: many; D gene: TRBD2; J gene: TRBJ2-1
CDR3 DNA: TGCGCCAGCAGCTTGTTGTCAGACCAAGAGACCCAGTACTTC; CDR3 protein: CASSLLSDQETQYF; V gene: TRBV5-1; clone size: many; D gene: .; J gene: TRBJ2-5
CDR3 DNA: TGTGCCAGCTCACCGCCTAACAGGGGAGAGACCCAGTACTTC; CDR3 protein: CASSPPNRGETQYF; V gene: TRBV18; clone size: .; D gene: TRBD1; J gene: TRBJ2-5
CDR3 DNA: TGTGCCAGCCACAGGGGGGGCAACAATTCACCCCTCCACTTT; CDR3 protein: CASHRGGNNSPLHF; V gene: TRBV27; clone size: many; D gene: TRBD1; J gene: TRBJ1-6
CDR3 DNA: TGCGCCAGCAGTAAGGGGGCTGGAACCGGGGAGCTGTTTTTT; CDR3 protein: CASSKGAGTGELFF; V gene: TRBV10-1; clone size: medium-sized; D gene: TRBD1; J gene: TRBJ2-2
CDR3 DNA: TGTGCTAGTGGTTTGGTATTACAGTTTGGAAACACCATATATTTT; CDR3 protein: CASGLVLQFGNTIYF; V gene: TRBV12-5; clone size: .; D gene: .; J gene: TRBJ1-3
CDR3 DNA: TGTGCCAGCAGTATTATCGGGGGGTCGTTGGATACGCAGTATTTT; CDR3 protein: CASSIIGGSLDTQYF; V gene: TRBV27; clone size: .; D gene: TRBD2; J gene: TRBJ2-3
CDR3 DNA: TGTGCCAGCAGTGAGGGATGGAACACTGAAGCTTTCTTT; CDR3 protein: CASSEGWNTEAFF; V gene: TRBV2; clone size: many; D gene: .; J gene: TRBJ1-1
CDR3 DNA: TGTGCCAGCAGTGTCAGGTTCCCAGAGACCCAGTACTTC; CDR3 protein: CASSVRFPETQYF; V gene: TRBV27; clone size: .; D gene: .; J gene: TRBJ2-5
CDR3 DNA: TGCGCCAGCAGCTTGAGCGGGGGTGCCTACGAGCAGTACTTC; CDR3 protein: CASSLSGGAYEQYF; V gene: TRBV5-1; clone size: once; D gene: TRBD2; J gene: TRBJ2-7
CDR3 DNA: TGTGCCAGCAGTTTTAGACTAGCGGGAGGTGAGCAGTTCTTC; CDR3 protein: CASSFRLAGGEQFF; V gene: TRBV6-2/TRBV6-3; clone size: many; D gene: TRBD2; J gene: TRBJ2-1
CDR3 DNA: TGTGCCAGCTCGGGGGGTTCAGGACCCACCGGGGAGCTGTTTTTT; CDR3 protein: CASSGGSGPTGELFF; V gene: TRBV5-5; clone size: many; D gene: TRBD2; J gene: TRBJ2-2
CDR3 DNA: TGTGCCAGCAGCCACCCAAACGGGAGGGGAACTGAAGCTTTCTTT; CDR3 protein: CASSHPNGRGTEAFF; V gene: TRBV4-2; clone size: few; D gene: .; J gene: TRBJ1-1
CDR3 DNA: TGTGCCAGCAGTACTACTTCCAACGGTGTTACGCAGTATTTT; CDR3 protein: CASSTTSNGVTQYF; V gene: TRBV2; clone size: many; D gene: .; J gene: TRBJ2-3
CDR3 DNA: TGTGCCAGCAGTTTAGACTACCCCAGGAGATCAGAGACCCAGTACTTC; CDR3 protein: CASSLDYPRRSETQYF; V gene: TRBV12-3/TRBV12-4; clone size: once; D gene: .; J gene: TRBJ2-5
CDR3 DNA: TGCAGTGCCCCCGACGGGGGGTACAATGAGCAGTTCTTC; CDR3 protein: CSAPDGGYNEQFF; V gene: TRBV20-1; clone size: many; D gene: TRBD2; J gene: TRBJ2-1
CDR3 DNA: TGTGCCAGCAGCCAAGACAGGGGCACAAATTCACCCCTCCACTTT; CDR3 protein: CASSQDRGTNSPLHF; V gene: TRBV3-1; clone size: many; D gene: .; J gene: TRBJ1-6
CDR3 DNA: TGTGCCAGCAGCTCCCGGACAGGGGAAGGGACTGAAGCTTTCTTT; CDR3 protein: CASSSRTGEGTEAFF; V gene: TRBV11-3; clone size: many; D gene: TRBD1; J gene: TRBJ1-1
CDR3 DNA: TGCAGCGCTACTGAAGCTTTCTTT; CDR3 protein: CSATEAFF; V gene: TRBV29-1; clone size: many; D gene: .; J gene: TRBJ1-1
CDR3 DNA: TGTGCCAGCAGCACGGGACGTATGAACACTGAAGCTTTCTTT; CDR3 protein: CASSTGRMNTEAFF; V gene: TRBV5-6; clone size: .; D gene: .; J gene: TRBJ1-1
CDR3 DNA: TGTGCCAGCAGTCCAGGGACGTTGAAGGGAGCTTTCTTT; CDR3 protein: CASSPGTLKGAFF; V gene: TRBV28; clone size: many; D gene: .; J gene: TRBJ1-1
CDR3 DNA: TGTGCCAGCAGTTTAGCCGGGGTCCTCTACACCTTC; CDR3 protein: CASSLAGVLYTF; V gene: TRBV12-3/TRBV12-4; clone size: many; D gene: .; J gene: TRBJ1-2
CDR3 DNA: TGTGCCTGGAGTGTTGGGGACAGGGTCAATCAGCCCCAGCATTTT; CDR3 protein: CAWSVGDRVNQPQHF; V gene: TRBV30; clone size: many; D gene: TRBD1; J gene: TRBJ1-5
CDR3 DNA: TGTGCCAGCAGCCGGAGGAGGGACACTTATGGGACAGATACGCAGTATTTT; CDR3 protein: CASSRRRDTYGTDTQYF; V gene: TRBV7-2; clone size: .; D gene: .; J gene: TRBJ2-3
CDR3 DNA: TGCGCCAGCAGACTCGACGGGAGCTATTCACCCCTCCACTTT; CDR3 protein: CASRLDGSYSPLHF; V gene: TRBV5-1; clone size: .; D gene: .; J gene: TRBJ1-6
CDR3 DNA: TGCGCCAGCAGTGGTGGGACTAGCCGTTCCTACGAGCAGTACTTC; CDR3 protein: CASSGGTSRSYEQYF; V gene: TRBV5-1; clone size: few; D gene: TRBD2; J gene: TRBJ2-7
CDR3 DNA: TGTGCTAGTGGCCCCTCCATGAACACTGAAGCTTTCTTT; CDR3 protein: CASGPSMNTEAFF; V gene: TRBV12-5; clone size: many; D gene: .; J gene: TRBJ1-1
CDR3 DNA: TGTGCCAGCAGTGAAGGGTTCGGGAGCTCCTACGAGCAGTACTTC; CDR3 protein: CASSEGFGSSYEQYF; V gene: TRBV6-1; clone size: many; D gene: .; J gene: TRBJ2-7
CDR3 DNA: TGTGCCAGCAGCCAAAGCGGTAACGAGCAGTACTTC; CDR3 protein: CASSQSGNEQYF; V gene: TRBV14; clone size: few; D gene: .; J gene: TRBJ2-7
CDR3 DNA: TGTGCCAGCTCACCCAGAGGGGAGACCCAGTACTTC; CDR3 protein: CASSPRGETQYF; V gene: TRBV18; clone size: .; D gene: .; J gene: TRBJ2-5
CDR3 DNA: TGTGCCAGCAGCCCAGTGCGGTGGGGGGCTCAGGGGTCTGATGAAAAACTGTTTTTT; CDR3 protein: CASSPVRWGAQGSDEKLFF; V gene: TRBV7-8; clone size: many; D gene: .; J gene: TRBJ1-4
CDR3 DNA: TGTGCCAGCAGTTACGGTAGCGGGAGGACCGGGGAGCTGTTTTTT; CDR3 protein: CASSYGSGRTGELFF; V gene: TRBV6-2/TRBV6-3; clone size: few; D gene: TRBD2; J gene: TRBJ2-2
CDR3 DNA: TGTGCCAGCTCACCCTTCGGACAGCAAGGCACAGATACGCAGTATTTT; CDR3 protein: CASSPFGQQGTDTQYF; V gene: TRBV18; clone size: few; D gene: .; J gene: TRBJ2-3
CDR3 DNA: TGTGCCAGCAGCACCCGCTCCGATACGCAGTATTTT; CDR3 protein: CASSTRSDTQYF; V gene: TRBV13; clone size: .; D gene: .; J gene: TRBJ2-3
CDR3 DNA: TGTGCCAGCGGTGGGTACGAGCAGTACTTC; CDR3 protein: CASGGYEQYF; V gene: TRBV28; clone size: many; D gene: .; J gene: TRBJ2-7
CDR3 DNA: TGCAGTGCTAGGGAAGATGAGGGGGAAGAACAGCCCCAGCATTTT; CDR3 protein: CSAREDEGEEQPQHF; V gene: TRBV20-1; clone size: few; D gene: .; J gene: TRBJ1-5
CDR3 DNA: TGCAGTGCTAGTGGCTGGCAGGGGGCGTCGGATCTCCTAGCGGGAGGAGACGAGCAGTACTTC; CDR3 protein: CSASGWQGASDLLAGGDEQYF; V gene: TRBV20-1; clone size: many; D gene: TRBD2; J gene: TRBJ2-7
CDR3 DNA: TGTGCCAGCAGCTTAGAGGCCAACACTGAAGCTTTCTTT; CDR3 protein: CASSLEANTEAFF; V gene: TRBV7-2; clone size: many; D gene: .; J gene: TRBJ1-1
CDR3 DNA: TGTGCCAGCAGCCGCTTAGGGGGATCCTATGGCTACACCTTC; CDR3 protein: CASSRLGGSYGYTF; V gene: TRBV9; clone size: many; D gene: .; J gene: TRBJ1-2
CDR3 DNA: TGTGCCAGCAGTGAAAGAGACATAGGTCAAGAGACCCAGTACTTC; CDR3 protein: CASSERDIGQETQYF; V gene: TRBV2; clone size: few; D gene: .; J gene: TRBJ2-5
CDR3 DNA: TGCGCCAGCAGCCCCGTCGACACAAGCACAGATACGCAGTATTTT; CDR3 protein: CASSPVDTSTDTQYF; V gene: TRBV4-3; clone size: few; D gene: .; J gene: TRBJ2-3
CDR3 DNA: TGTGCCACCAGTCAGGGGTTGAACACTGAAGCTTTCTTT; CDR3 protein: CATSQGLNTEAFF; V gene: TRBV24-1; clone size: many; D gene: .; J gene: TRBJ1-1
CDR3 DNA: TGTGCCAGCACCCCAAGCCTCCATCAGCCCCAGCATTTT; CDR3 protein: CASTPSLHQPQHF; V gene: TRBV12-3/TRBV12-4; clone size: many; D gene: .; J gene: TRBJ1-5
CDR3 DNA: TGTGCCAGCAGCCAAGATGCCTCAGGAAATCAGCCCCAGCATTTT; CDR3 protein: CASSQDASGNQPQHF; V gene: TRBV3-1; clone size: many; D gene: .; J gene: TRBJ1-5
CDR3 DNA: TGTGCCACCCAGGACAGGGGATACTATGGCTACACCTTC; CDR3 protein: CATQDRGYYGYTF; V gene: TRBV24-1; clone size: many; D gene: TRBD1; J gene: TRBJ1-2